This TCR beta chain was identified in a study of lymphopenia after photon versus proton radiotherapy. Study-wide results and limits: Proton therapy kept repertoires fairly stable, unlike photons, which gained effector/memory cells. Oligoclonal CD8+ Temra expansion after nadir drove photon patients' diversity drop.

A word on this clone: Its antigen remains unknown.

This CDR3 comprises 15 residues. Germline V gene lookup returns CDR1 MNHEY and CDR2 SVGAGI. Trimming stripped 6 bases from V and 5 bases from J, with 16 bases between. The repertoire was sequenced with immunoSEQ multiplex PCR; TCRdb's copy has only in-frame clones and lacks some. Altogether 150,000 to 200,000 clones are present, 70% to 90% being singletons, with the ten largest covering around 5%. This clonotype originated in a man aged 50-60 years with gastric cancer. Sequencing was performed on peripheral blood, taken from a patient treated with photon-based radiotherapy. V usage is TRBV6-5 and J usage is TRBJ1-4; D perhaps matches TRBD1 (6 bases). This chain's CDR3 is CASSPPGGRNEKLFF. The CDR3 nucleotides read TGTGCCAGCAGCCCTCCCGGGGGCCGCAATGAAAAACTGTTTTTT.